The present entry profiles one T cell receptor beta chain with its context. Its antigen is undetermined. This sample is drawn from a study of cytomegalovirus exposure and HLA in healthy donors. Study-level findings and limits: One later analysis, an examination of the 120 validation repertoires, found that first-cohort TCR clusters tended to co-occur in them. In vitro data verified three CMV-associated chains as specific for CMV antigens. There were under 200 TCR beta chains listed as cytomegalovirus-associated.

The assay was immunoSEQ multiplex PCR, and TCRdb's table has in-frame clones only and misses some. The table lists approximately 110,000 clones, 70% to 90% of them singletons. This CDR3 spans 13 amino acids. The germline V gene encodes CDR1 SGHDT and CDR2 YYEEEE. J lost 8 bases, V lost 6 bases, and 5 bases had no gene match. Separate from the 666-subject first cohort, the approximately 120-subject validation cohort was the one that the donors belonged to. Sequencing was done on a sample of PBMCs. This chain connects TRBV5-6 to TRBJ1-2; 12 bases match TRBD1. The clonotype was recovered from a woman aged 18-29 years in good health and CMV-seropositive. Here the CDR3 DNA reads TGTGCCAGCACCCGGGACAGGGGGCAAGGCTACACCTTC. Translation: CASTRDRGQGYTF.